The subject of this entry is one T cell receptor beta chain. This sample was taken from a study of shared clonotypes between healthy human individuals. Study as a whole: Three CD4 naive, three CD4 memory, two CD8 naive and one CD8 memory plate were used per donor.

Germline CDR1 is SEHNR and CDR2 is FQNEAQ (reference sequence). Between the trimmed V and J ends, which lost 3 bases and 7 bases, there was a span of 16 bases. This CDR3 region has 15 residues. In the naive CD8 group, cells lacked CD45RO and were positively selected for CCR7, so terminally differentiated effector memory CD45RA+ cells were left out. Adults of Caucasian background living in Nashville, Tennessee made up all donors. Across several immunoSEQ plates, the genomic DNA of each subset was split evenly. Data came from immunoSEQ multiplex PCR; TCRdb stores just in-frame clones and leaves some out. The table shows over 2,000,000 clones, with just under 95% occurring only once.

This receptor was obtained from a man aged 18 to 29 in good health. Some clones in this sample may be carry-over from other donors' samples. The J gene is TRBJ2-1, the V gene TRBV7-9; a possible D gene is TRBD1 (6 bases). The specimen was naive CD8+ T cells from PBMCs. The CDR3 reads CASSLPGAGKNEQFF. CDR3 nucleotide sequence: TGTGCCAGCAGCTTGCCAGGGGCTGGGAAGAATGAGCAGTTCTTC.